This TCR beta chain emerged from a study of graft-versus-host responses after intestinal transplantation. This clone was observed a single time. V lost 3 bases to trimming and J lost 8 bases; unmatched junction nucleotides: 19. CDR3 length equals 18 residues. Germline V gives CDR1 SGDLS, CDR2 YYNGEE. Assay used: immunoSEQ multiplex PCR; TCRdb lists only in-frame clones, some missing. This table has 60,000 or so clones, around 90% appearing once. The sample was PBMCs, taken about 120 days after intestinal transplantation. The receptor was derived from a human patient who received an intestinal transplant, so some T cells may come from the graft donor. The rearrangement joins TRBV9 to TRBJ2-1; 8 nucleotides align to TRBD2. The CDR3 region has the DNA TGTGCCAGCAGCGGACAAATTAGCGGGGCGAGGCGGGGCGATGAGCAGTTCTTC. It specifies CASSGQISGARRGDEQFF.